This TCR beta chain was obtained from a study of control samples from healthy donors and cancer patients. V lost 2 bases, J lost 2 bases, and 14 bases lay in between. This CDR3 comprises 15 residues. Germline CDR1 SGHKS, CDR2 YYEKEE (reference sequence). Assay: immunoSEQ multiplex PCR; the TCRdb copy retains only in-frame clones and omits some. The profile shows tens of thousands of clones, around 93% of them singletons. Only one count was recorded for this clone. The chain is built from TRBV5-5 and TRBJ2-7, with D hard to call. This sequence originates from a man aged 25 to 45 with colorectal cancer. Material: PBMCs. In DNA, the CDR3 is TGTGCCAGCAGCTTAGGATTTGGCGGTGCCTACGAGCAGTACTTC. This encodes CASSLGFGGAYEQYF.